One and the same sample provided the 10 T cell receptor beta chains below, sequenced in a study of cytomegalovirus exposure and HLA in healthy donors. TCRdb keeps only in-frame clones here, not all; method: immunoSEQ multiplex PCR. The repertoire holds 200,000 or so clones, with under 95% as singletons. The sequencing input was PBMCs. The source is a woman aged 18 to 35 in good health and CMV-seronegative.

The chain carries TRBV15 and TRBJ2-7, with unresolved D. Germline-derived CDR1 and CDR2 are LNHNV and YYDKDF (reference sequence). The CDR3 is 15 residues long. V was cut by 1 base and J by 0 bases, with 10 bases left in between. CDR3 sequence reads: CATSRVPSSSYEQYF. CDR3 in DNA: TGTGCCACCAGCAGAGTCCCGTCGAGCTCCTACGAGCAGTACTTC.

The CDR3 region is CASSQGQGSTDTQYF. The DNA of the CDR3 is TGTGCCAGCAGCCAAGGACAGGGTAGCACAGATACGCAGTATTTT. This chain links TRBV14 with TRBJ2-3; 7 nucleotides align to TRBD1. The CDR3 is made up of 15 amino acids. CDR1 is SGHDN, CDR2 FVKESK, per germline. The junction had 1 base not matched to a gene; V was cut back by 1 base and J by 0 bases.

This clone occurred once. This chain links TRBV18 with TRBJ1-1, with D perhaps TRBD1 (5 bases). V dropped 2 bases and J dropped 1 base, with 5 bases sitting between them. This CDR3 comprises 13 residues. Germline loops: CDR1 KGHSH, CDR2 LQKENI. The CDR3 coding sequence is TGTGCCAGCTCACCAGGGGCGAACACTGAAGCTTTCTTT. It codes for CASSPGANTEAFF.

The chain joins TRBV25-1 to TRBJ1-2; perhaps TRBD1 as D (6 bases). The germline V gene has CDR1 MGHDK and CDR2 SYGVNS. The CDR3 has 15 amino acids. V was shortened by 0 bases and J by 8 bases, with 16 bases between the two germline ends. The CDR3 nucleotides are TGTGCCAGCAGTGAATACGTGACAGGCACCCAGGGCTACACCTTC. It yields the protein CASSEYVTGTQGYTF.

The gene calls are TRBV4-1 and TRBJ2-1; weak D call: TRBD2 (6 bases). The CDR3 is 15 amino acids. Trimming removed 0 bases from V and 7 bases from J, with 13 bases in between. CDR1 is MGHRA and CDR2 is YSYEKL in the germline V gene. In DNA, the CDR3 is TGCGCCAGCAGCCAAGAGGGGGGATCTAAAAATGAGCAGTTCTTC. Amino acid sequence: CASSQEGGSKNEQFF.

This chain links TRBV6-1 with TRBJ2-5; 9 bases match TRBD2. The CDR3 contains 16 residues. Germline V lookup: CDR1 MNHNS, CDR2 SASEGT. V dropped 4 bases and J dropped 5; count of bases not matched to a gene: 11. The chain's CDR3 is CASSADPGLARETQYF. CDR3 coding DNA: TGTGCCAGCAGTGCCGACCCGGGACTAGCTAGGGAGACCCAGTACTTC.

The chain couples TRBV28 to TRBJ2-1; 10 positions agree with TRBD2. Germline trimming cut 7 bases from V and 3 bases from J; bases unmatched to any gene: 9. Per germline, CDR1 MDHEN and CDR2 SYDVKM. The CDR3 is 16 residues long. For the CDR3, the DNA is TGTGCCAGCACCTCCGATGCTAGCGGGAGCTACAATGAGCAGTTCTTC. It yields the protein CASTSDASGSYNEQFF.

The CDR3 DNA sequence: TGTGCCAGCAGTGAACGGGGGAACACTGAAGCTTTCTTT. This codes for CASSERGNTEAFF. The chain combines TRBV25-1 with TRBJ1-1, with D unclear. The V gene lost 2 bases and the J gene lost 1 base, with 5 bases spanning the gap. The CDR3 spans 13 residues. Germline V CDR1 and CDR2: MGHDK, SYGVNS.

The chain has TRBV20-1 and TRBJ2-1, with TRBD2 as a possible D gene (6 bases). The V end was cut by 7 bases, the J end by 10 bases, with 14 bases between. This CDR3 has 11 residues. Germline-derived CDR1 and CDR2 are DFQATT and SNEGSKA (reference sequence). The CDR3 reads CSGRGYWEQFF. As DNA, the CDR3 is TGCAGTGGGAGGGGTTATTGGGAGCAGTTCTTC.

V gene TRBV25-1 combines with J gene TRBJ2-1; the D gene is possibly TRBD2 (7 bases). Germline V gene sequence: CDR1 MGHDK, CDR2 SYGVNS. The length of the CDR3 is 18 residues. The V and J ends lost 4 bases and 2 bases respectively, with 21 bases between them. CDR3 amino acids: CASSGRGARELAYNEQFF. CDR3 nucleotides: TGTGCCAGCAGTGGCCGGGGGGCGCGGGAGCTTGCCTACAATGAGCAGTTCTTC. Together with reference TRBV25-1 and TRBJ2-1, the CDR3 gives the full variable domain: EADIYQTPRYLVIGTGKKITLECSQTMGHDKMYWYQQDPGMELHLIHYSYGVNSTEKGDLSSESTVSRIRTEHFPLTLESARPSHTSQYLCASSGRGARELAYNEQFFGPGTRLTVL.